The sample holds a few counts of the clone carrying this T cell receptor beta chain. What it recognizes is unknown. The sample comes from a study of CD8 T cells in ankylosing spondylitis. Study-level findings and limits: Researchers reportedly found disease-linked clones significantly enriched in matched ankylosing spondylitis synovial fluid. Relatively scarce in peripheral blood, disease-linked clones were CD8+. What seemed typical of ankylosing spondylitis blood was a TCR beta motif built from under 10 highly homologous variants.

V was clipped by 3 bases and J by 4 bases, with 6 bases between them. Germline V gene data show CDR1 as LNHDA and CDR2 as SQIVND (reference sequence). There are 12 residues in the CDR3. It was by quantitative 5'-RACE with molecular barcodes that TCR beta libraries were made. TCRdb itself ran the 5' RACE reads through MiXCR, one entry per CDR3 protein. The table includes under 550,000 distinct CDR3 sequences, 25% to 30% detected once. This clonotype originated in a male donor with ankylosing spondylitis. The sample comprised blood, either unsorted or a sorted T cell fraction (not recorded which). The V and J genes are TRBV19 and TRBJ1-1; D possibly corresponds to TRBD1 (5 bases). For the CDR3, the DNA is TGTGCCAGTAGTATGGGGGGCACTGAAGCTTTCTTT. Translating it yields CASSMGGTEAFF.